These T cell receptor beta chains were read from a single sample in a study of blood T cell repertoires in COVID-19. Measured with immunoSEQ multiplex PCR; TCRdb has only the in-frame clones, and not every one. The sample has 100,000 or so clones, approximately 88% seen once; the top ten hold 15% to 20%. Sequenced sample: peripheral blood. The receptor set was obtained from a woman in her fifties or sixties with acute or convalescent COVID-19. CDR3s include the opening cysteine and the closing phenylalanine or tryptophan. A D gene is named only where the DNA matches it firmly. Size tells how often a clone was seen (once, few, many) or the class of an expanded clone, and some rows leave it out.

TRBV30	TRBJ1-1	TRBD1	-	TGTGCCTGGACCTGGACAGGGGGGACCACTGAAGCTTTCTTT	CAWTWTGGTTEAFF
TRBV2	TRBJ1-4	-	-	TGTGCCAGCAGTGAAGCGAACAGGGCGGCAGCCGCTAATGAAAAACTGTTTTTT	CASSEANRAAAANEKLFF
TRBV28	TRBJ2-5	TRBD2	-	TGTGCCAGCAGTTTACTTAGCGGGGGCCAAGAGACCCAGTACTTC	CASSLLSGGQETQYF
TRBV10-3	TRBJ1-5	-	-	TGTGCCATCTCTCCAGGGCAGGGGTTTGAGCCCCAGCATTTT	CAISPGQGFEPQHF
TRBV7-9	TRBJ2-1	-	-	TGTGCCAGCAGCTTAGTAGGCCGAGAAGGTAGGGGAAGGAATGAGCAGTTCTTC	CASSLVGREGRGRNEQFF
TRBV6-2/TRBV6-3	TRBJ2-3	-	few	TGTGCCAGCAGTAGAGGAGGGGTGGGCGCAGATACGCAGTATTTT	CASSRGGVGADTQYF
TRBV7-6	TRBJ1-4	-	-	TGTGCCAGCAGCTTTGGGAGAACTGCAACTAATGAAAAACTGTTTTTT	CASSFGRTATNEKLFF
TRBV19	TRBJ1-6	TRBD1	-	TGTGCCAGTAGTACCGACAGGGTTTTGTATTCACCCCTCCACTTT	CASSTDRVLYSPLHF
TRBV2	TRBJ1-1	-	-	TGTGCCAGCAGTGAAAATAACATCGGGGCTTTCTTT	CASSENNIGAFF
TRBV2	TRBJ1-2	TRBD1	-	TGTGCCAGCAGTGACCAGGGGGCGCCTGGCTACACCTTC	CASSDQGAPGYTF
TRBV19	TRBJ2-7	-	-	TGTGCCAGTAGTATACAGGGCCACGAGCAGTACTTC	CASSIQGHEQYF
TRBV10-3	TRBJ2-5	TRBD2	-	TGTGCCATCAGTTCCCGGGGGGGGGCCAACCAAGAGACCCAGTACTTC	CAISSRGGANQETQYF
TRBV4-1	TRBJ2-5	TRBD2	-	TGCGCCAGCAGGGAGAACCGGGGAGGGATCGGCCAAGAGACCCAGTACTTC	CASRENRGGIGQETQYF
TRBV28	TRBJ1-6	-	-	TGTGCCAGCAGTTTAACAGGGACACCCCTCCACTTT	CASSLTGTPLHF
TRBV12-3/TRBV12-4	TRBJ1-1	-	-	TGTGCCAGCACTGCCCAGGGACATGAAGCTTTCTTT	CASTAQGHEAFF
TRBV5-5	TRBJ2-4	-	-	TGTGCCAGCAGCTTCGGGATAGCCAAAAACATTCAGTACTTC	CASSFGIAKNIQYF
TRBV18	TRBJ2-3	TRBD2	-	TGTGCCAGCTCACCGTACGGGGGGACCACAGATACGCAGTATTTT	CASSPYGGTTDTQYF
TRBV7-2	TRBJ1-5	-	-	TGTGCCAGCAGCTTACCGGGTTACAATCAGCCCCAGCATTTT	CASSLPGYNQPQHF
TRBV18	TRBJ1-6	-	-	TGTGCCAGCTCACCGGACAGTTCACCCCTCCACTTT	CASSPDSSPLHF
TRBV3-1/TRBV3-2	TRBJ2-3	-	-	TGTGCCAGCAGCCAAGGGGGGGACACAGATACGCAGTATTTT	CASSQGGDTDTQYF
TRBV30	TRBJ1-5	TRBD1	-	TGTGCCTGGAGTAACAGGGGACATCAGCCCCAGCATTTT	CAWSNRGHQPQHF
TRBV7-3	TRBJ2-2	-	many	TGTGCCAGCAGTCAGGGGAACGCGAACACCGGGGAGCTGTTTTTT	CASSQGNANTGELFF
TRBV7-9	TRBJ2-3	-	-	TGTGCCAGCAGCTTAGGGTCCACTAGCCCCACAGATACGCAGTATTTT	CASSLGSTSPTDTQYF
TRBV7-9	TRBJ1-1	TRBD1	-	TGTGCCAGCAGCTTAGCGACAGGGACTGAAGCTTTCTTT	CASSLATGTEAFF
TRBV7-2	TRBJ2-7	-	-	TGTGCCAGCAGCCCCGGGACACCGAACTACGAGCAGTACTTC	CASSPGTPNYEQYF
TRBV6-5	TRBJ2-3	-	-	TGTGCCAGCAGTTACTCGGGGGGGGGCAGAGATACGCAGTATTTT	CASSYSGGGRDTQYF
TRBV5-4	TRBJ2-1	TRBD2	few	TGTGCCAGCAGTTCTCGGACTAGCGGGGGGAATGAGCAGTTCTTC	CASSSRTSGGNEQFF
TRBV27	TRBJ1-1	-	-	TGTGCCAGCAGTTTAATCGGAAACAGGAAGGAGAATGAAGCTTTCTTT	CASSLIGNRKENEAFF
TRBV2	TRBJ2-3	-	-	TGTGCCGGACGGACTAACACAGATACGCAGTATTTT	CAGRTNTDTQYF
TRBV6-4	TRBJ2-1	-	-	TGTGCCAGCAGTGACGGCACGAACAATGAGCAGTTCTTC	CASSDGTNNEQFF
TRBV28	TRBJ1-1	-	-	TGTGCCAGCAGTTTCTCGGTGAACACTGAAGCTTTCTTT	CASSFSVNTEAFF
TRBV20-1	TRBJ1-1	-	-	TGCAGTGCTAGTTCAGGACACCTGAACACTGAAGCTTTCTTT	CSASSGHLNTEAFF
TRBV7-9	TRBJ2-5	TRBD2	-	TGTGCCAGCAGCTTAGGGACTAGTGGTCGGCCCCAGTACTTC	CASSLGTSGRPQYF
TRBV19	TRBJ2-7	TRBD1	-	TGTGCCAGTAGTAAAAAACAGGGGCGCTCCTACGAGCAGTACTTC	CASSKKQGRSYEQYF
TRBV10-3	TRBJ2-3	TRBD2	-	TGTGCCATACTAGCGGGGGGTCCCACAGATACGCAGTATTTT	CAILAGGPTDTQYF
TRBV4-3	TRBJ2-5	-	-	TGCGCCAGCAGCCAAGGAGGATCCGCGCCCGATAGAGAGACCCAGTACTTC	CASSQGGSAPDRETQYF
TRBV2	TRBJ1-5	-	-	TGTGCCAGCACCCGCCAGGACAGCCAGGATCAGCCCCAGCATTTT	CASTRQDSQDQPQHF
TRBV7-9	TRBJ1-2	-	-	TGTGCCAGCAGCTCAGACAGTAACTATGGCTACACCTTC	CASSSDSNYGYTF
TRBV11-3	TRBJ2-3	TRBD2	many	TGTGCCAGCAGCCTCCAAGCGGGGGCGGAAGTAGATACGCAGTATTTT	CASSLQAGAEVDTQYF
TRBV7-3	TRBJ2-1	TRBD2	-	TGTGCCAGCAGCCTCTTGCCGGGACTAGCGGGCCTCTACAATGAGCAGTTCTTC	CASSLLPGLAGLYNEQFF
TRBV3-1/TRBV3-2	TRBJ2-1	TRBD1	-	TGTGCCAGCAGCCAAGGGGGACAGTACAATGAGCAGTTCTTC	CASSQGGQYNEQFF
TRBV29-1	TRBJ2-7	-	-	TGCAGCGCTGGACTCCCGGGCTACGAGCAGTACTTC	CSAGLPGYEQYF
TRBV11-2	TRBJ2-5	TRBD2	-	TGTGCCAGCAGCGGGCGACTAGCCGGTTACCCTCAAGAGACCCAGTACTTC	CASSGRLAGYPQETQYF